Below, one T cell receptor (beta chain) is given with its context. V was shortened by 5 bases and J by 2 bases, with 9 bases between the two germline ends. This CDR3 contains 13 residues. Germline V gives CDR1 SGHTA, CDR2 FQGTGA. This specimen comes from a study of blood T cell repertoires in COVID-19. Using immunoSEQ multiplex PCR, the repertoire was profiled, and TCRdb retains in-frame clones only, with some absent. The sample has 150,000 to 200,000 clones, approximately 81% seen once; the top ten hold roughly 15%. The gene calls are TRBV7-3 and TRBJ1-1; tentatively, D is TRBD1 (6 bases). The specimen sequenced was peripheral blood. This sequence originates from an older woman with COVID-19, enrolled during active disease. CDR3: CASSPDSNTEAFF. CDR3 nucleotide sequence: TGTGCCAGCAGCCCGGACAGTAACACTGAAGCTTTCTTT.